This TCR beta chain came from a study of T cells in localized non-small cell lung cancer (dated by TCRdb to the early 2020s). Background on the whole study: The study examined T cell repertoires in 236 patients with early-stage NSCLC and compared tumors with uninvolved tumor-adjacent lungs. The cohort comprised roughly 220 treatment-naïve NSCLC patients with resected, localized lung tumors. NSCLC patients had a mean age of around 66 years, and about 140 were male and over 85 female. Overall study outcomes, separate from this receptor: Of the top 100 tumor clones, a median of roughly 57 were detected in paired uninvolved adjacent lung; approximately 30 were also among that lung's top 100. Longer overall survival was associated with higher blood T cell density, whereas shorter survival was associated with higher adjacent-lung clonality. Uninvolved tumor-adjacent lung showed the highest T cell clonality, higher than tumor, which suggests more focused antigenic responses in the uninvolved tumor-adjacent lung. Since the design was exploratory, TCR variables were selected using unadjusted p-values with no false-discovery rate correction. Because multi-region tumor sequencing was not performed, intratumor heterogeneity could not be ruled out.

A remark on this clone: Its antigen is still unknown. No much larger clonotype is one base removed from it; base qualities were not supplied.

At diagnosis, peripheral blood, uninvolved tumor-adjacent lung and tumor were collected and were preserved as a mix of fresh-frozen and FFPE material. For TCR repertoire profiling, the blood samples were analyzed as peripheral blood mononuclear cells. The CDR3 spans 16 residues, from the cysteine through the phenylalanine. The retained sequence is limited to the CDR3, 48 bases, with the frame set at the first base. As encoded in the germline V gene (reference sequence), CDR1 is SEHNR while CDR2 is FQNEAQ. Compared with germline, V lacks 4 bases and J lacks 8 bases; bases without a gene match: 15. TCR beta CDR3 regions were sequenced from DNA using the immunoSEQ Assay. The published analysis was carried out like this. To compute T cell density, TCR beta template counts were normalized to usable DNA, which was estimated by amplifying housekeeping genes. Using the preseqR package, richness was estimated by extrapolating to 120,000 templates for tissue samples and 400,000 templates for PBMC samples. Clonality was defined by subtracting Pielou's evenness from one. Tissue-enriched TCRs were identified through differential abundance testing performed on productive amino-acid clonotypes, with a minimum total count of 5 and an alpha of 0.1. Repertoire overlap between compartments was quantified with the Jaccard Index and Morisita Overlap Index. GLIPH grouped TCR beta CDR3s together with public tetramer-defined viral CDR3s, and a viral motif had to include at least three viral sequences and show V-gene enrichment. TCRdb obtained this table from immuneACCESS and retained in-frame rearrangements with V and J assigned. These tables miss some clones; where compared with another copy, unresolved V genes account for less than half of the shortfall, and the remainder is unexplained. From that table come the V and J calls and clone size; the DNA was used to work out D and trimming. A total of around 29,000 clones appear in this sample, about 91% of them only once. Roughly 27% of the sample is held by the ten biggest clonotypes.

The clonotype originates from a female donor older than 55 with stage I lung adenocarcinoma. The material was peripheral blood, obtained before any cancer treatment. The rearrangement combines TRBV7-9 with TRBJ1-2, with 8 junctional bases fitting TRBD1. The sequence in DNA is TGTGCCAGCAGCTCAACCTCCCATGGACAGGGACGGGGCTACACCTTC. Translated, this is CASSSTSHGQGRGYTF.